Below are 30 T cell receptor beta chains sequenced from a single sample in a study of T cell responses to AZD1222 COVID-19 vaccine. Profiling relied on immunoSEQ multiplex PCR, and the TCRdb table lists in-frame clones only, not all of them. The sample includes 110,000 to 150,000 clones, around 90% of them seen just once. The sample in question was peripheral blood, obtained on day 0 of AZD1222 vaccination. The receptors were sampled from an adult in good health.

This chain uses TRBV12-5 with TRBJ1-2; D is perhaps TRBD1 (5 bases). CDR3 size: 14 residues. The germline V and J ends were trimmed by 7 bases and 0 bases, with 12 bases remaining between them. The germline V gene encodes CDR1 LGHNT and CDR2 FRNRAP. The CDR3 region is CASVWDRANYGYTF. The CDR3 region has the DNA TGTGCTAGTGTCTGGGACCGAGCTAACTATGGCTACACCTTC.

The chain combines TRBV9 with TRBJ2-7; 7 bases align to TRBD2. CDR1 is SGDLS and CDR2 is YYNGEE in the germline V gene. This CDR3 is built from 14 residues. After removal of 0 bases from V and 5 bases from J, the junction contained 5 bases not matched to a gene. For the CDR3, the DNA is TGTGCCAGCAGCGTAGCGGGGGGTTGGCACGAGCAGTACTTC. It codes for CASSVAGGWHEQYF.

This clone was observed once. The chain uses TRBV3-1 (or the pseudogene TRBV3-2) and TRBJ2-7, with TRBD1 identical over 9 bases. Germline CDR1 LGHDT, CDR2 YNNKEL (reference sequence). V lost 4 bases and J lost 3; bases outside the gene matches: 4. The CDR3 spans 14 residues. CDR3 sequence reads: CASSPGQGNYEQYF. CDR3 DNA sequence: TGTGCCAGCAGCCCGGGACAGGGCAACTACGAGCAGTACTTC.

The gene calls are TRBV3-1 (or the pseudogene TRBV3-2) and TRBJ2-1, with 10 bases identical to TRBD2. Per the germline V gene, CDR1 is LGHDT and CDR2 is YNNKEL (reference sequence). The V segment lost 6 bases and the J segment 1 base; nucleotides outside the gene matches: 9. The CDR3 is made up of 17 amino acids. CDR3 nucleotides: TGTGCCAGCAGTCGTCCGGCACTAGCGGGGTCCTACAATGAGCAGTTCTTC. Encoded protein: CASSRPALAGSYNEQFF.

This chain links TRBV6-5 with TRBJ2-1; no clear D. V was pared by 6 bases and J by 3 bases, with 12 bases between. The CDR3 has 14 amino acids. The germline CDR1 and CDR2 sequences are MNHEY and SVGAGI. The DNA of the CDR3 is TGTGCCAGCAGGCCCACAGCCAGCTACAATGAGCAGTTCTTC. This translates into CASRPTASYNEQFF.

The rearrangement links TRBV28 to TRBJ1-1, with D hard to call. The CDR3 extends over 12 amino acids. The germline CDR1 and CDR2 sequences are MDHEN and SYDVKM. V lost 2 bases to trimming and J lost 11 bases, with 12 bases between them. The CDR3 DNA reads TGTGCCAGCAGTTTAGATCCTTTCGGGGCTTTCTTT. Translating it yields CASSLDPFGAFF.

This clone has just one count. The genes are TRBV18 and TRBJ2-2; 8 nucleotides agree with TRBD2. The CDR3 has 15 amino acids. Losses at the gene ends were 2 bases for V and 6 bases for J; bases not matched to a gene: 5. Germline CDR1 and CDR2: KGHSH and LQKENI. The CDR3 coding sequence is TGTGCCAGCTCACCAGGGACTAGGCACGCCGGGGAGCTGTTTTTT. Encoded protein: CASSPGTRHAGELFF.

This chain connects TRBV19 to TRBJ2-7; TRBD2 matches at 8 bases. Germline-derived CDR1 and CDR2 are LNHDA and SQIVND (reference sequence). The V gene end was trimmed by 4 bases and the J gene end by 6 bases; junction bases not matched to a gene: 14. The CDR3 loop spans 16 amino acids. The CDR3 protein is CASSRFSSGSFGEQYF. CDR3 nucleotide sequence: TGTGCCAGTAGTAGATTTTCGAGCGGGAGCTTTGGCGAGCAGTACTTC.

The J gene is TRBJ1-2, the V gene TRBV28; D gene uncertain. Looked up from germline, CDR1 is MDHEN and CDR2 is SYDVKM. The CDR3 has 13 residues. The germline V and J ends were trimmed by 3 bases and 3 bases, with 8 bases remaining between them. CDR3 sequence: CASSFTDDYGYTF. The CDR3 DNA reads as TGTGCCAGCAGTTTTACAGACGACTATGGCTACACCTTC.

The table lists this clone with a count of one. The gene calls are TRBV12-3 or TRBV12-4 and TRBJ2-3; D is ambiguous. Trimming left V 0 bases short and J 4 bases short, with 2 bases between. The CDR3 covers 12 residues. The CDR3 protein is CASSLAADTQYF. For the CDR3, the DNA is TGTGCCAGCAGTTTAGCTGCAGATACGCAGTATTTT.

V and J are TRBV29-1 and TRBJ1-4, with 11 bases aligning to TRBD1. CDR3 length: 13 residues. V shed 7 bases, J shed 6 bases, and the junction held 4 bases outside the gene matches. Germline CDR1 and CDR2: SQVTM and ANQGSEA. The CDR3 region has the DNA TGCAGCGGTGGACAGGGGGCCGATGAAAAACTGTTTTTT. It specifies CSGGQGADEKLFF.

The chain has TRBV28 and TRBJ2-7, with 9 bases aligning to TRBD2. The trim removed 3 bases at V and 3 bases at J, leaving 12 bases unmatched. The CDR3 is made up of 17 amino acids. Germline CDR1 and CDR2: MDHEN and SYDVKM. CDR3 in amino acids: CASSLGLRLAEDYEQYF. Here the CDR3 DNA reads TGTGCCAGCAGTTTGGGCCTTAGACTAGCGGAGGACTACGAGCAGTACTTC.

The chain has TRBV12-5 and TRBJ1-1, with D perhaps TRBD1 (5 bases). V shed 4 bases and J shed 1 base, with 10 bases lying between them. This CDR3 contains 14 residues. Germline CDR1 reads LGHNT; CDR2 reads FRNRAP. CDR3: CASGWGVGNTEAFF. Here the CDR3 DNA reads TGTGCTAGTGGTTGGGGGGTGGGGAACACTGAAGCTTTCTTT. Complete variable domain (other parts from reference TRBV12-5 and TRBJ1-1): DARVTQTPRHKVTEMGQEVTMRCQPILGHNTVFWYRQTMMQGLELLAYFRNRAPLDDSGMPKDRFSAEMPDATLATLKIQPSEPRDSAVYFCASGWGVGNTEAFFGQGTRLTVV.

The rearrangement uses TRBV9 and TRBJ2-1; TRBD1 might be the D (5 bases). V lost 0 bases to trimming and J lost 7 bases, with 14 bases between them. This CDR3 has 15 amino acids. The germline CDR1 and CDR2 sequences are SGDLS and YYNGEE. DNA for the CDR3: TGTGCCAGCAGCGTAGTGTCAGGGTCACGAAATGAGCAGTTCTTC. Translation: CASSVVSGSRNEQFF.

This chain links TRBV5-1 with TRBJ1-2; maybe TRBD1 (5 bases). Germline V CDR1 and CDR2: SGHRS, YFSETQ. The ends were cut back, 0 bases at V and 6 bases at J, with 9 bases in the middle. The length of the CDR3 is 13 residues. The CDR3 here is CASSLESGHGYTF. Here the CDR3 DNA reads TGCGCCAGCAGCTTGGAATCGGGGCATGGCTACACCTTC.

The chain links TRBV4-2 to TRBJ1-3, with TRBD1 as a possible D gene (5 bases). V lost 3 bases to trimming and J lost 3 bases, with 18 bases between them. CDR3 length: 17 residues. CDR1 and CDR2 from the germline V gene are LGHNA and YNFKEQ. The chain's CDR3 is CASSQAWDRVFGNTIYF. The CDR3 coding sequence is TGTGCCAGCAGCCAGGCCTGGGACCGAGTATTTGGAAACACCATATATTTT.

J is TRBJ2-7 and V is TRBV7-6, with a weak D call TRBD1 (5 bases). Germline V CDR1 and CDR2: SGHVS, FNYEAQ. The V end lost 5 bases, the J end lost 2 bases, and 10 bases lay between the germline ends. There are 13 residues in the CDR3. This CDR3 reads CASSPQGTYEQYF. The CDR3 DNA reads as TGTGCCAGCAGCCCCCAGGGAACCTACGAGCAGTACTTC.

The gene calls are TRBV9 and TRBJ2-3; no clear D gene. This CDR3 comprises 16 residues. V lost 0 bases, J lost 0 bases, and 11 bases lay in between. CDR1 SGDLS and CDR2 YYNGEE come from the germline V gene. CDR3 nucleotides: TGTGCCAGCAGCGTAGAGGCGGACCATAGCACAGATACGCAGTATTTT. Its translation: CASSVEADHSTDTQYF.

The chain combines TRBV4-2 with TRBJ2-3; D unresolved. Germline loops: CDR1 LGHNA, CDR2 YNFKEQ. This CDR3 has 13 residues. The germline V and J ends were trimmed by 1 base and 6 bases, with 8 bases remaining between them. The CDR3 spells CASSQVQPDTQYF. The DNA for the CDR3 is TGTGCCAGCAGCCAAGTTCAACCCGATACGCAGTATTTT.

V is TRBV13 and J is TRBJ1-3, with D possibly TRBD1 on 6 matching bases. This CDR3 spans 14 amino acids. Trimming shortened V by 2 bases and J by 7 bases, and 12 bases separated the two germline ends. CDR1 and CDR2 (germline): PRHDT, FYEKMQ (reference sequence). For the CDR3, the DNA is TGTGCCAGCAGCTTAACCTCAAGGGGGAACACCATATATTTT. This codes for CASSLTSRGNTIYF.

The gene calls are TRBV5-4 and TRBJ2-3; D ambiguous. From germline, CDR1 is SGHNT and CDR2 YYREEE (reference sequence). Trimming left V 6 bases short and J 0 bases short, with 14 bases between. This CDR3 has 15 residues. This chain's CDR3 is CASTPGTFSTDTQYF. Written as DNA, the CDR3 is TGTGCCAGCACCCCCGGAACCTTTAGCACAGATACGCAGTATTTT.

In its sample, this clone was seen once. The J gene is TRBJ2-3, the V gene TRBV3-1 (or the pseudogene TRBV3-2); no clear D. This CDR3 is 15 amino acids long. Germline values: CDR1 LGHDT, CDR2 YNNKEL (reference sequence). The V end lost 1 base, the J end lost 1 base, and 9 bases lay between the germline ends. The CDR3 spells CASSQGGGGTDTQYF. The CDR3 DNA is TGTGCCAGCAGCCAAGGGGGTGGAGGCACAGATACGCAGTATTTT.

The rearrangement uses TRBV5-1 and TRBJ1-5, with unresolved D. The V end lost 4 bases, the J end lost 4 bases, and 9 bases lay between the germline ends. The CDR3 has 13 residues. Germline CDR1 SGHRS, CDR2 YFSETQ. The CDR3 DNA is TGCGCCAGCAGCAATAGCGGGAATCAGCCCCAGCATTTT. Translation gives CASSNSGNQPQHF.

The CDR3 DNA sequence: TGTGCCAGCAGCCAGGATCAGGGTTATGGCTACACCTTC. Amino acid sequence: CASSQDQGYGYTF. The chain has TRBV3-1 (or the pseudogene TRBV3-2) and TRBJ1-2; TRBD1 is a possible D gene (5 bases). The CDR3 has 13 residues. V dropped 3 bases and J dropped 5 bases, with 10 bases sitting between them. Germline V gene sequence: CDR1 LGHDT, CDR2 YNNKEL (reference sequence).

The chain joins TRBV3-1 (or the pseudogene TRBV3-2) to TRBJ1-1; the D gene is possibly TRBD1 (5 bases). Germline V CDR1 and CDR2: LGHDT, YNNKEL (reference sequence). The CDR3 runs to 16 residues. Trimming left V 1 base short and J 3 bases short, with 15 bases between. The CDR3 sequence is CASSQAGSGSHTEAFF. The CDR3 DNA is TGTGCCAGCAGCCAAGCGGGGTCAGGGAGTCACACTGAAGCTTTCTTT.

The chain uses TRBV5-4 and TRBJ1-6; 10 positions match TRBD1. Germline trimming cut 2 bases from V and 10 bases from J; bases unmatched to any gene: 6. The germline CDR1 and CDR2 sequences are SGHNT and YYREEE (reference sequence). There are 15 residues in the CDR3. The CDR3: CASSLTGQGISPLHF. DNA of the CDR3: TGTGCCAGCAGCTTAACGGGACAGGGGATCTCACCCCTCCACTTT.

The chain recombines TRBV7-8 with TRBJ2-7; TRBD2 matches at 9 bases. CDR3 length: 16 amino acids. The trim removed 10 bases at V and 1 base at J, leaving 14 bases unmatched. The germline V gene encodes CDR1 SGHVS and CDR2 FQNEAQ. The CDR3 reads CATKRGVAGVSYEQYF. The CDR3, as DNA: TGTGCCACCAAGCGGGGAGTAGCGGGGGTATCCTACGAGCAGTACTTC.

V gene TRBV2 combines with J gene TRBJ2-7; 9 bases line up with TRBD2. The CDR3 sequence is 15 residues long. CDR1 SNHLY and CDR2 FYNNEI come from the germline V gene. Trimming removed 10 bases from V and 4 bases from J; junction bases left unmatched: 14. The CDR3 region has the DNA TGTGCCACCCGTCACTCCGGGACTAGCATTTACGAGCAGTACTTC. It codes for CATRHSGTSIYEQYF.

V usage is TRBV19 and J usage is TRBJ2-1; weak D call: TRBD2 (6 bases). Germline assignment: CDR1 LNHDA and CDR2 SQIVND (reference sequence). With 5 bases removed from V and 5 bases from J, the gap between germline ends came to 13 bases. This CDR3 is 14 amino acids long. CDR3 residues: CASSLAGPNNEQFF. The CDR3 DNA reads as TGTGCCAGTAGTTTGGCGGGGCCCAACAATGAGCAGTTCTTC.

The chain joins TRBV7-9 to TRBJ1-2; the D is unclear. V lost 4 bases and J 4 bases, leaving 13 bases between the germline ends. Per germline, CDR1 SEHNR and CDR2 FQNEAQ (reference sequence). The CDR3 has 14 residues. The CDR3 region has the DNA TGTGCCAGCAGCTCGTCGACCCCCGTCTATGGCTACACCTTC. This gives the protein CASSSSTPVYGYTF.